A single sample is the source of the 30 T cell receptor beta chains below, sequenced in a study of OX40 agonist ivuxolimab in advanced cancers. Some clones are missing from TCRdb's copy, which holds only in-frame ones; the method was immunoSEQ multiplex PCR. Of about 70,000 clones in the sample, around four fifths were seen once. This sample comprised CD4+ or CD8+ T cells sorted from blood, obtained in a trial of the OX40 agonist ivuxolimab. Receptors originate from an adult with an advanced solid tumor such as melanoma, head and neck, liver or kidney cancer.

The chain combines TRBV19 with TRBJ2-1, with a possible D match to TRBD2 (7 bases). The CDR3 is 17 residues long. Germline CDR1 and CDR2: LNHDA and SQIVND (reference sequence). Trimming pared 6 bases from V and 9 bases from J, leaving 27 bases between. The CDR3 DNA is TGTGCCAGTAGCCCCGGGACATATCGCGGGGGTCGAATTGAGCAGTTCTTC. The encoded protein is CASSPGTYRGGRIEQFF.

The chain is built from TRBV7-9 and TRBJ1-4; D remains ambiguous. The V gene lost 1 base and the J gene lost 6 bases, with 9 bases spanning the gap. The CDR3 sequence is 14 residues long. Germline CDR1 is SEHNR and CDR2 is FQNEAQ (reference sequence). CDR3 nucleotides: TGTGCCAGCAGCTTAGAACCCCGGGATGAAAAACTGTTTTTT. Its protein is CASSLEPRDEKLFF.

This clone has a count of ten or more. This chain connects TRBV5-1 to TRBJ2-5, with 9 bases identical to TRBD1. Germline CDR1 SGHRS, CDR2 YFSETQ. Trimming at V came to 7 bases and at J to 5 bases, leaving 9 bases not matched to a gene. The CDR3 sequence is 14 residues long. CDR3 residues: CASRTGGRGETQYF. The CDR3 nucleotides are TGCGCCAGCCGTACAGGGGGCCGTGGGGAGACCCAGTACTTC.

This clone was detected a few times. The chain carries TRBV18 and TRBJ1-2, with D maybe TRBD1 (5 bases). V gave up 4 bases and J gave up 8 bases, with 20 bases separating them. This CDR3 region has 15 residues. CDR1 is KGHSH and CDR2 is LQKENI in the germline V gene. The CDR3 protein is CASSLGTPERRGYTF. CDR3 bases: TGTGCCAGCTCACTGGGGACCCCAGAAAGGCGAGGCTACACCTTC.

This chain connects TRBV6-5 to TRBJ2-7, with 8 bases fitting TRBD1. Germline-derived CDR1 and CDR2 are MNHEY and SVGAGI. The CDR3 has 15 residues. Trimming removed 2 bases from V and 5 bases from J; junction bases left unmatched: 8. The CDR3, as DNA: TGTGCCAGCAGTTACCGTGTTGGACAGGGCCACGAGCAGTACTTC. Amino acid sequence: CASSYRVGQGHEQYF.

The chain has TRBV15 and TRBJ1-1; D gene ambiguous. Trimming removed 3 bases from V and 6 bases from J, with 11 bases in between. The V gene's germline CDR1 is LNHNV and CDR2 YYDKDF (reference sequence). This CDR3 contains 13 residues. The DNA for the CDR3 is TGTGCCACCAGCAGCCACACAAGGGCTGAAGCTTTCTTT. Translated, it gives CATSSHTRAEAFF.

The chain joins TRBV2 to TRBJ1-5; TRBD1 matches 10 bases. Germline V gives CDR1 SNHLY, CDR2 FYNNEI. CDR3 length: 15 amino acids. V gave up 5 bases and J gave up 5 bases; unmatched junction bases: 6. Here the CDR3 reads CASSTGTGEDQPQHF. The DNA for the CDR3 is TGTGCCAGCAGTACCGGGACAGGGGAGGATCAGCCCCAGCATTTT.

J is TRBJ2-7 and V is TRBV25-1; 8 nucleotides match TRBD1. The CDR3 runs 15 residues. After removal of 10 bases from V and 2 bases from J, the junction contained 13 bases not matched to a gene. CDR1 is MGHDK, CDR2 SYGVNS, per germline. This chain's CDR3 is CAIPTLWTGTYEQYF. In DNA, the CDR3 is TGTGCCATTCCTACCCTTTGGACAGGGACCTACGAGCAGTACTTC.

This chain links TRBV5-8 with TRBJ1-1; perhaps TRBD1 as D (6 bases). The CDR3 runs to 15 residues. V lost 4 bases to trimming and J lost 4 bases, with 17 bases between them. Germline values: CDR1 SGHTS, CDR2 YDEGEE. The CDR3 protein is CASSPGLGGVTEAFF. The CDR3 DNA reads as TGTGCCAGCAGCCCGGGGTTGGGGGGCGTCACTGAAGCTTTCTTT.

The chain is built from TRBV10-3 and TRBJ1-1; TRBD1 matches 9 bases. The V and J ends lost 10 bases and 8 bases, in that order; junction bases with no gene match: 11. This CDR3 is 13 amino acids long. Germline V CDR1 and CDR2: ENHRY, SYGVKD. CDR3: CATAGTGNPEAFF. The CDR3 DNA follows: TGTGCCACCGCAGGGACAGGGAACCCAGAAGCTTTCTTT.

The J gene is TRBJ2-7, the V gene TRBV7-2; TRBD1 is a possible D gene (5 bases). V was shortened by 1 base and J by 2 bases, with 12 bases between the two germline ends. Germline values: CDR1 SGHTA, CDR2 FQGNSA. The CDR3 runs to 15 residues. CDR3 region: CASSLESDTTYEQYF. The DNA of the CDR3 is TGTGCCAGCAGCTTAGAATCGGACACCACCTACGAGCAGTACTTC.

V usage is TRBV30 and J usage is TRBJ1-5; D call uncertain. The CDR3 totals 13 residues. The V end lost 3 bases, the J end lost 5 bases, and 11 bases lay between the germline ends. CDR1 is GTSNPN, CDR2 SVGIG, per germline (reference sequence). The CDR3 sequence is CAWRPSGDQPQHF. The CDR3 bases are TGTGCCTGGAGGCCCTCTGGGGATCAGCCCCAGCATTTT.

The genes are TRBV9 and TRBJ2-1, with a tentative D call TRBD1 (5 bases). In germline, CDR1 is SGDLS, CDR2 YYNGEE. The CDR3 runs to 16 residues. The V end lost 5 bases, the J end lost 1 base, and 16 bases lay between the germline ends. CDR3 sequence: CASSSNLGLSYNEQFF. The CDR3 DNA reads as TGTGCCAGCAGTTCTAACTTGGGGCTTTCCTACAATGAGCAGTTCTTC.

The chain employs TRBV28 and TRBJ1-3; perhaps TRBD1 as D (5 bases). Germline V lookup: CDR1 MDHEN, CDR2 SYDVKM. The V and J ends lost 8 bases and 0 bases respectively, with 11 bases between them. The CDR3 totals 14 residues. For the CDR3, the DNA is TGTGCCAGCCTCGACAGATTCTCTGGAAACACCATATATTTT. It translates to CASLDRFSGNTIYF.

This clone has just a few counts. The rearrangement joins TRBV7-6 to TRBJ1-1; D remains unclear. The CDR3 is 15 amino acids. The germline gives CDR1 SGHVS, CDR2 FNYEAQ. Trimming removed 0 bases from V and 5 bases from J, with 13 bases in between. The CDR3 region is CASSLALGGRTEAFF. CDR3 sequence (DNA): TGTGCCAGCAGCTTAGCGTTAGGAGGGCGGACTGAAGCTTTCTTT.

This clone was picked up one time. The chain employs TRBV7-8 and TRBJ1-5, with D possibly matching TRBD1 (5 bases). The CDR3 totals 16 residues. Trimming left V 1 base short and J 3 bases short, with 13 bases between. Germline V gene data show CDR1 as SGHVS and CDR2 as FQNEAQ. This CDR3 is CASSLEGYRYNQPQHF. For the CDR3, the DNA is TGTGCCAGCAGCTTAGAAGGGTACAGGTACAATCAGCCCCAGCATTTT.

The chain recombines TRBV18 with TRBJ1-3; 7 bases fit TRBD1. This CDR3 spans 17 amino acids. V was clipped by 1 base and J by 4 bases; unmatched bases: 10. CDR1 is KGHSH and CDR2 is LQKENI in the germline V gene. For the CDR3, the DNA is TGTGCCAGCTCACCACAGGTACAGGGGTCGGCCGGAAACACCATATATTTT. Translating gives CASSPQVQGSAGNTIYF.

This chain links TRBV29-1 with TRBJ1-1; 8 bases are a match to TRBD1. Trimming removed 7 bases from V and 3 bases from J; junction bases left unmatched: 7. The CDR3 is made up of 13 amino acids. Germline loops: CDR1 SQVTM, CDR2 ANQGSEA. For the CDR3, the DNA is TGCAGCGGAGGACAGGGTGGCGACACTGAAGCTTTCTTT. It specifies CSGGQGGDTEAFF.

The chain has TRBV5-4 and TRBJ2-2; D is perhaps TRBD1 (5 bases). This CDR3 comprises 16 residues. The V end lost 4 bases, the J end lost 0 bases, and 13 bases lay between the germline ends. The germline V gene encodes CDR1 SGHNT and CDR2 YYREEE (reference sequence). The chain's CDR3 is CASSPAGMSNTGELFF. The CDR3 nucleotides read TGTGCCAGCAGCCCCGCAGGGATGTCGAACACCGGGGAGCTGTTTTTT.

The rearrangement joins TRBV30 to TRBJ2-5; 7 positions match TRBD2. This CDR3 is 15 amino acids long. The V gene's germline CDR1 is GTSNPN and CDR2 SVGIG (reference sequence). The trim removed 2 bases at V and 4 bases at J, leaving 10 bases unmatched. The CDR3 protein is CAWSLLGREGETQYF. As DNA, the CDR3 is TGTGCCTGGAGTCTCTTAGGGAGGGAAGGAGAGACCCAGTACTTC.

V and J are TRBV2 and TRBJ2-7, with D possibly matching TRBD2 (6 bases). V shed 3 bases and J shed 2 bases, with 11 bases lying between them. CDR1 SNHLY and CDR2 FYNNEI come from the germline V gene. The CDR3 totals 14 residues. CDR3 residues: CASSELRGAYEQYF. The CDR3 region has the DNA TGTGCCAGCAGTGAGTTGCGGGGAGCCTACGAGCAGTACTTC.

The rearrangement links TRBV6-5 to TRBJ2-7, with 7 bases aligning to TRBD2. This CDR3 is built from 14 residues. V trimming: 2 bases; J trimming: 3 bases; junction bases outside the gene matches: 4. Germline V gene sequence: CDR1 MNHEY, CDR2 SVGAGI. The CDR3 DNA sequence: TGTGCCAGCAGTTACAGCGGGGTATACTACGAGCAGTACTTC. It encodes CASSYSGVYYEQYF.

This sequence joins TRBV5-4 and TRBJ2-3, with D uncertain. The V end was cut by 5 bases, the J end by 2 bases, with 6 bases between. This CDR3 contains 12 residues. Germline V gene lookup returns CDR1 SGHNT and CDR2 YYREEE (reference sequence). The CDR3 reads CASSLDTDTQYF. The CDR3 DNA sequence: TGTGCCAGCAGTCTCGACACAGATACGCAGTATTTT.

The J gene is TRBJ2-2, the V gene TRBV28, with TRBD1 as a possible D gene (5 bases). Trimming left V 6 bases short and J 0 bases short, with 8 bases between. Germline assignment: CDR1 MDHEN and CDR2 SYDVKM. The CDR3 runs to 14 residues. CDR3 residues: CASRGHSNTGELFF. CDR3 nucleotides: TGTGCCAGCAGAGGACACTCGAACACCGGGGAGCTGTTTTTT.

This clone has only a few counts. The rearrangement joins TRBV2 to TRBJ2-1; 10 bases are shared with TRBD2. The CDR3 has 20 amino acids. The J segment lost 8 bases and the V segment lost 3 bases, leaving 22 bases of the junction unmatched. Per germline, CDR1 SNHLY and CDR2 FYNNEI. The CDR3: CASSDFLGPESGGASDEQFF. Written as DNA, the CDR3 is TGTGCCAGCAGTGATTTTTTGGGTCCGGAAAGCGGGGGGGCTTCCGATGAGCAGTTCTTC. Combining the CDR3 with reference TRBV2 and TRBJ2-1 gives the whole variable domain EPEVTQTPSHQVTQMGQEVILRCVPISNHLYFYWYRQILGQKVEFLVSFYNNEISEKSEIFDDQFSVERPDGSNFTLKIRSTKLEDSAMYFCASSDFLGPESGGASDEQFFGPGTRLTVL.

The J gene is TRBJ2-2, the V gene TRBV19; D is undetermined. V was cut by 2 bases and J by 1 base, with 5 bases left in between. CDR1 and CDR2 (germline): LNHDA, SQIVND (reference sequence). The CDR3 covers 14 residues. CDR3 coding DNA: TGTGCCAGTAGTATATCCGGGAACACCGGGGAGCTGTTTTTT. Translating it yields CASSISGNTGELFF.

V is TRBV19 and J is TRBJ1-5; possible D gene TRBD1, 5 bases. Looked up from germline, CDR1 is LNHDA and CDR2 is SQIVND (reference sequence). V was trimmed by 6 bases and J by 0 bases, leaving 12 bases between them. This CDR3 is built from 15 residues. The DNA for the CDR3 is TGTGCCAGTAGCCGCCAGGGAAATAGCAATCAGCCCCAGCATTTT. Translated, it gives CASSRQGNSNQPQHF.

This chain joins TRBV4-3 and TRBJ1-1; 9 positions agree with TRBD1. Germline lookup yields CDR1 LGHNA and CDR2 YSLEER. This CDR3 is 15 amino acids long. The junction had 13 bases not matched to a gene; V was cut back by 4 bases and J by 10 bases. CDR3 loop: CASSLTSTGGSSAFF. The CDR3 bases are TGCGCCAGCAGCCTTACATCGACAGGGGGTTCGTCAGCTTTCTTT.

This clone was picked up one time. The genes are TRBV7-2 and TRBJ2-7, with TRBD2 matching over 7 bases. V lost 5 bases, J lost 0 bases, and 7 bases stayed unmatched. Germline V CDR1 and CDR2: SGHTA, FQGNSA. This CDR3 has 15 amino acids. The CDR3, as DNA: TGTGCCAGCAGCCGGGGGGTCGTGTTCTCCTACGAGCAGTACTTC. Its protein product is CASSRGVVFSYEQYF.

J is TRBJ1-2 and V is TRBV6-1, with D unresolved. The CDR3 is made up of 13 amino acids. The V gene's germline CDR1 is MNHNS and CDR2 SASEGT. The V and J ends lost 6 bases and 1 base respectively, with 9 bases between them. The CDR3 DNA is TGTGCCAGCAGCGCAGTTAATAACTATGGCTACACCTTC. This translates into CASSAVNNYGYTF.